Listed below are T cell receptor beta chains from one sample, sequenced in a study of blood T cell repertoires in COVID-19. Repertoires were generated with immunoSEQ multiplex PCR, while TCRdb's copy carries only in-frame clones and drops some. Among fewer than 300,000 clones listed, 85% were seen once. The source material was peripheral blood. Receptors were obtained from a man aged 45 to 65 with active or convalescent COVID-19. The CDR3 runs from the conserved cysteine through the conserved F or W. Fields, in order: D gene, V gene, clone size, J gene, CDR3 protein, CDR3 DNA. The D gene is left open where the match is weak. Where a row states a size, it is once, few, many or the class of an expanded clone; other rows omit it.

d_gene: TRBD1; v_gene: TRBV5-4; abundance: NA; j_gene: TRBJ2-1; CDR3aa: CASSLRGTGEEFF; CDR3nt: TGTGCCAGCAGCTTGCGCGGGACAGGGGAAGAGTTCTTC
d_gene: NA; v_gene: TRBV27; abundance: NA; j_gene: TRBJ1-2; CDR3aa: CASNFGGRGYGYTF; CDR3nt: TGTGCCAGCAATTTCGGGGGGCGCGGATATGGCTACACCTTC
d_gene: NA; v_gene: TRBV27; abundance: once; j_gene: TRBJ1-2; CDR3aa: CASSPLKQAPTDGYTF; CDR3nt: TGTGCCAGCAGTCCGCTGAAACAGGCCCCTACCGATGGCTACACCTTC
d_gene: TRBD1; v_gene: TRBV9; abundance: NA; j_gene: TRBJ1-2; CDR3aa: CASRAGTGVGGYTF; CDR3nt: TGTGCCAGCAGAGCCGGGACAGGGGTTGGTGGCTACACCTTC
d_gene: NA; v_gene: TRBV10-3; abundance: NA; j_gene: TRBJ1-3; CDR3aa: CAIRDSGNTIYF; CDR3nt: TGTGCCATCAGGGACAGCGGAAACACCATATATTTT
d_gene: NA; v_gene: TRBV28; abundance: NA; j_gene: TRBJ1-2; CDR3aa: CASTTGGGPGGYTF; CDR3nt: TGTGCCAGCACCACGGGGGGAGGGCCTGGCGGCTACACCTTC
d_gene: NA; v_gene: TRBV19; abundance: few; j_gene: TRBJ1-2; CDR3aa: CASTPDGWDGYTF; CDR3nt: TGTGCCAGTACCCCCGACGGGTGGGATGGCTACACCTTC
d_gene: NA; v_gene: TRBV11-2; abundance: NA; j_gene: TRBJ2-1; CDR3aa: CASSLGRGPNEQFF; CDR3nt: TGTGCCAGCAGCTTAGGGCGGGGGCCCAATGAGCAGTTCTTC
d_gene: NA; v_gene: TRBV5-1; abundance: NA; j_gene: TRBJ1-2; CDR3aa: CASSLGRNRDIFGYTF; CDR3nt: TGCGCCAGCAGCTTAGGTAGGAACAGGGACATCTTTGGCTACACCTTC
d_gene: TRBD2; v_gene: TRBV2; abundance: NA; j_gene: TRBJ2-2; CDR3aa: CASREGTSGTGELFF; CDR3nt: TGTGCCAGCAGGGAAGGGACTAGCGGGACCGGGGAGCTGTTTTTT
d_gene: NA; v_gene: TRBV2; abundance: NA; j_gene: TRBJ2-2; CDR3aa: CASSGQGLETGELFF; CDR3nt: TGTGCCAGCAGTGGGCAGGGGCTAGAGACCGGGGAGCTGTTTTTT
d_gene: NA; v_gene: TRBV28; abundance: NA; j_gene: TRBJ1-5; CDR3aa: CASSLGHPKGPQHF; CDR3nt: TGTGCCAGCAGTTTGGGACACCCTAAGGGGCCCCAGCATTTT
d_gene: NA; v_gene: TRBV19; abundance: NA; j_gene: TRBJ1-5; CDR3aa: CASSTTGLSNQPQHF; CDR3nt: TGTGCCAGTAGTACGACAGGTTTGAGCAATCAGCCCCAGCATTTT
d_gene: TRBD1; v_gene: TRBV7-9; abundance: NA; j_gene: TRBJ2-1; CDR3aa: CASSLGMGQGVYNEQFF; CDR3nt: TGTGCCAGCAGCTTAGGGATGGGACAGGGGGTTTACAATGAGCAGTTCTTC
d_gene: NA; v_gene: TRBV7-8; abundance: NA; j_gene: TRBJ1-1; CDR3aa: CASSQITRGTEAFF; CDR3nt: TGTGCCAGCAGCCAAATAACCAGGGGCACTGAAGCTTTCTTT
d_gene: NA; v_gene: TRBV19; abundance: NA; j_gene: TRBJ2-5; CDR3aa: CASSLQGTEETQYF; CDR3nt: TGTGCCAGTAGTTTACAGGGTACCGAAGAGACCCAGTACTTC